This T cell receptor (beta chain) was observed in a study of cytomegalovirus exposure and HLA in healthy donors. Study as a whole: An earlier analysis found 120 million or so unique TCR beta sequences from approximately 200 million T cells.

A single count supports this clone. Its antigen is unidentified. J lost 4 bases, V lost 7 bases, and 3 bases had no gene match. CDR3 size: 15 residues. Looked up from germline, CDR1 is ENHRY and CDR2 is SYGVKD. Study-level points and caveats: An analysis done earlier found most TCR beta V segments productive about 87% or about 30% of the time.

Primers: 60 Vbeta forward and 13 Jbeta reverse. Here immunoSEQ multiplex PCR was the method, and the copy in TCRdb shows in-frame clones only, minus some. This sample has 140,000 to 150,000 clones, with around 79% found just once. Likely unrecorded immune exposures existed in these nominally healthy donors. The rearrangement uses TRBV10-3 and TRBJ2-1, with 14 nucleotides matching TRBD2. Sequencing was performed on PBMCs. This sequence was found in a woman aged 40 to 49 in good health and CMV-seropositive. CDR3 in amino acids: CAIKTSGGAYNEQFF. As DNA, the CDR3 is TGTGCCATCAAGACTAGCGGGGGGGCTTACAATGAGCAGTTCTTC.